The text below deals with one TCR beta chain. The antigen is not known. Only in-frame clones appear in the TCRdb table, and some are missing; sequencing was by immunoSEQ multiplex PCR. The repertoire includes tens of thousands of clones, around 75% of them detected once, and less than 4.5% sits in the top ten. There are 15 residues in the CDR3. Germline V gives CDR1 SGDLS, CDR2 YYNGEE. V was clipped by 2 bases and J by 0 bases, with 8 bases between them. The record originates from a study of STAT5B mutations in CD4+ large granular lymphocyte leukemia. Study outcomes and limitations: Top patient clones used TRBV06 genes more often: 8/27 versus 2/35 in controls.

The J gene is TRBJ2-2, the V gene TRBV9, with D hard to call. Sequences were obtained from CD4+ T cells from blood buffy coats. The clonotype comes from a human donor in good health. This CDR3 is CASSVRSANTGELFF. The CDR3 region has the DNA TGTGCCAGCAGCGTCCGAAGCGCGAACACCGGGGAGCTGTTTTTT. The full variable domain, completed using reference TRBV9 and TRBJ2-2, is DSGVTQTPKHLITATGQRVTLRCSPRSGDLSVYWYQQSLDQGLQFLIQYYNGEERAKGNILERFSAQQFPDLHSELNLSSLELGDSALYFCASSVRSANTGELFFGEGSRLTVL.